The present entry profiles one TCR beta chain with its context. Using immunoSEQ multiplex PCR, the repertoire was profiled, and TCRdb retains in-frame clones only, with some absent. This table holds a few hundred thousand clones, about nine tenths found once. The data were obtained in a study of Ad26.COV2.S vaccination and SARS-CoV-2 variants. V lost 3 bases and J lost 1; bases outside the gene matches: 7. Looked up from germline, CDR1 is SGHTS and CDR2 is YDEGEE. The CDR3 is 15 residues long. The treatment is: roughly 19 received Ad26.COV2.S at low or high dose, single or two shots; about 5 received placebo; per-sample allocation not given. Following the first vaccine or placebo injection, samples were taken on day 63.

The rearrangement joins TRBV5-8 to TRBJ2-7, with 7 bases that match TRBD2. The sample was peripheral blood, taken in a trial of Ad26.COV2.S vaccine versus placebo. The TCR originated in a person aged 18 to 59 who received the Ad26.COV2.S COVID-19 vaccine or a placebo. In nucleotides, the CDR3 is TGTGCCAGCAGCTACGGGGGGTTCGGGTCCTACGAGCAGTACTTC. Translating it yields CASSYGGFGSYEQYF.